This record concerns one T cell receptor beta chain sequence. CDR3 length equals 17 residues. J gave up 3 bases and V 0 bases, and 5 bases lay outside the gene matches. Germline V CDR1 and CDR2: SGHNT, YENEEA. The sample is drawn from a study of shared clonotypes between healthy human individuals. The sorted-subset replicate PCRs were given around 190 ng DNA, which is 27,000 or so T cell genomes. Original handling: Because ImmunoSEQ provided only junction sequences with no quality scores, the filtering differed. The assay was immunoSEQ multiplex PCR, and TCRdb's table has in-frame clones only and misses some. The DNA gave D and trimming, while V, J and clone size come from that table. This table has around 2.1 million clones, 90% to 96% appearing once.

Sequencing was performed on naive CD4+ T cells sorted from blood. As for subset: CD45RA+ positively selected. This chain connects TRBV11-3 to TRBJ2-2; 9 bases align to TRBD1. The clonotype comes from a man between 18 and 35 years old in good health. This CDR3 reads CASSLDWGTGYTGELFF. The CDR3 DNA is TGTGCCAGCAGCTTAGACTGGGGGACAGGGTACACCGGGGAGCTGTTTTTT.